This T cell receptor beta chain was identified during a study of cytotoxic CD8 clonotypes in ibrutinib-treated CLL. Study as a whole: Responses comprised 24 partial and 2 complete; at median approximately six years, 14 remained remitted and around twelve progressed.

The table came from immunoSEQ multiplex PCR; TCRdb's copy has only in-frame clones and leaves some out. The repertoire holds approximately 190,000 clones, with 70% as singletons. The study, taken as a whole, reports: At progression, clonality fell back toward baseline after rising at ibrutinib response.

Notes on this clone: Its matching antigen is unknown.

The germline gives CDR1 MGHRA, CDR2 YSYEKL. With V trimmed by 3 bases and J by 0 bases, 4 bases remained unmatched. The length of the CDR3 is 15 residues. Sequencing used PBMCs, obtained after 12 months of ibrutinib treatment. The TCR was taken from a human donor with chronic lymphocytic leukemia. The chain carries TRBV4-1 and TRBJ2-5; 7 nucleotides align to TRBD2. The chain's CDR3 is CASSQGGTNQETQYF. The CDR3 DNA follows: TGCGCCAGCAGCCAGGGGGGGACTAACCAAGAGACCCAGTACTTC.